These 9 T cell receptor beta chains came from one sample sequenced in a study of technical replicates of blood from a few donors. TCRdb's copy holds only in-frame clones and misses some; the assay was immunoSEQ multiplex PCR. The sample comprises 59,000 or so clones, just under 95% of which are singletons, and less than 5% rests with the top ten. The sequenced sample consisted of PBMCs. Every receptor here comes from a human donor in good health. Some clones in this sample may be carry-over from other donors' samples.

The sample holds one count of this clone. This chain joins TRBV14 and TRBJ2-6, with 8 bases matching TRBD1. The germline V gene encodes CDR1 SGHDN and CDR2 FVKESK. The CDR3 is 15 amino acids. V dropped 6 bases and J dropped 5; count of bases not matched to a gene: 6. CDR3 in DNA: TGTGCCAGCAGTCAGGACAGGGTCCGGGCCAACGTCCTGACTTTC. This encodes CASSQDRVRANVLTF. The complete variable domain, with remaining parts taken from reference TRBV14 and TRBJ2-6, reads EAGVTQFPSHSVIEKGQTVTLRCDPISGHDNLYWYRRVMGKEIKFLLHFVKESKQDESGMPNNRFLAERTGGTYSTLKVQPAELEDSGVYFCASSQDRVRANVLTFGAGSRLTVL.

The chain carries TRBV7-2 and TRBJ2-7, with D maybe TRBD2 (5 bases). The CDR3 spans 15 residues. Germline CDR1 is SGHTA and CDR2 is FQGNSA. V gave up 1 base and J gave up 0 bases, with 10 bases separating them. The chain's CDR3 is CASSLDGGPSYEQYF. In DNA, the CDR3 is TGTGCCAGCAGCTTAGATGGCGGGCCCTCCTACGAGCAGTACTTC.

The chain uses TRBV7-9 and TRBJ2-7; TRBD1 matches at 10 bases. CDR3 length: 15 amino acids. Trimming removed 5 bases from V and 1 base from J; junction bases left unmatched: 5. The germline CDR1 and CDR2 sequences are SEHNR and FQNEAQ (reference sequence). The CDR3 loop reads CASSRWTGGSYEQYF. The DNA for the CDR3 is TGTGCCAGCAGCCGGTGGACAGGGGGATCCTACGAGCAGTACTTC.

J is TRBJ2-4 and V is TRBV19, with 7 bases identical to TRBD1. The CDR3 runs to 14 residues. The trim removed 7 bases at V and 1 base at J, leaving 4 bases unmatched. Germline V CDR1 and CDR2: LNHDA, SQIVND (reference sequence). In DNA, the CDR3 is TGTGCCAGTACCCTGGGACAGGCCAAAAACATTCAGTACTTC. Its protein product is CASTLGQAKNIQYF.

This sequence joins TRBV4-3 and TRBJ2-5, with D possibly matching TRBD1 (5 bases). The CDR3 is 15 amino acids. V gave up 1 base and J gave up 1 base, with 10 bases separating them. Germline CDR1 is LGHNA and CDR2 is YSLEER. CDR3 loop: CASSQAGLIQETQYF. The CDR3 DNA reads as TGCGCCAGCAGCCAAGCAGGGCTGATCCAAGAGACCCAGTACTTC.

The CDR3 reads CASSQDRDKGGEQYF. CDR3 nucleotides: TGTGCCAGCAGCCAAGATCGTGATAAGGGAGGCGAGCAGTACTTC. The V call is TRBV4-2, the J call TRBJ2-7; TRBD2 is a possible D gene (6 bases). The CDR3 consists of 15 residues. Germline loops: CDR1 LGHNA, CDR2 YNFKEQ. The ends were cut back, 0 bases at V and 6 bases at J, with 15 bases in the middle.

This chain connects TRBV10-3 to TRBJ2-2; 9 positions match TRBD1. Germline trimming cut 7 bases from V and 4 bases from J; bases unmatched to any gene: 7. The length of the CDR3 is 15 residues. CDR1 and CDR2 from the germline V gene are ENHRY and SYGVKD. CDR3 amino acids: CAINSGTGFTGELFF. CDR3 DNA: TGTGCCATCAATTCAGGGACAGGGTTCACCGGGGAGCTGTTTTTT.

The chain uses TRBV15 and TRBJ2-7; 8 bases are a match to TRBD1. From germline, CDR1 is LNHNV and CDR2 YYDKDF (reference sequence). The ends lost 3 bases at V and 4 bases at J; junction bases unmatched: 8. The CDR3 is made up of 15 amino acids. In DNA form, the CDR3 reads TGTGCCACCAGCAGGGACGGGACAGGAGATTACGAGCAGTACTTC. Translating gives CATSRDGTGDYEQYF.

This sequence joins TRBV18 and TRBJ2-7; 9 bases are shared with TRBD2. The V gene's germline CDR1 is KGHSH and CDR2 LQKENI. V lost 3 bases and J lost 5; bases outside the gene matches: 11. The CDR3 totals 16 residues. This chain's CDR3 is CASSPLPSGVFNEQYF. CDR3 DNA sequence: TGTGCCAGCTCACCTTTACCTAGCGGGGTCTTCAACGAGCAGTACTTC.